Detailed here is one T cell receptor (beta chain). The antigen remains undetermined. Only CD45RO-negative cells positively selected for CCR7 counted as naive CD8 cells, so terminally differentiated effector memory CD45RA+ cells were excluded. These data come from a study of shared clonotypes between healthy human individuals. Across the whole study: The study used three CD4 naive, three CD4 memory, two CD8 naive and one CD8 memory plate per donor. Study-wide points: A generally larger estimated richness was seen in naive subsets than in memory subsets.

Clones were sequenced by immunoSEQ multiplex PCR, and TCRdb holds only the in-frame ones, with some missing. The table shows roughly 770,000 clones, with roughly 96% occurring only once. The germline CDR1 and CDR2 sequences are MNHNS and SASEGT. Trimming removed 7 bases from V and 1 base from J, with 14 bases in between. The CDR3 runs to 14 residues. The chain is built from TRBV6-1 and TRBJ2-7; tentatively, D is TRBD1 (6 bases). This sequence originates from a young man in good health. The source material was naive CD8+ T cells sorted from blood. Here the CDR3 reads CASKTVQGSYEQYF. CDR3 bases: TGTGCCAGCAAGACGGTACAGGGATCCTACGAGCAGTACTTC.